Below are 25 T cell receptor beta chains sequenced from a single sample in a study of memory CD4+ T cells and cytomegalovirus serostatus. Libraries were prepared by immunoSEQ multiplex PCR; TCRdb keeps only in-frame clonotypes and omits some of them. The sample shows roughly 45,000 clones, roughly 78% of them seen only once. The sort gate was single viable CD3+CD4+CD8-CD45RO+ cells for memory CD4+ T cells. Sequencing was performed on memory CD4+ T cells from blood. These receptors all come from an adult in good health and CMV-seronegative.

This chain joins TRBV6-1 and TRBJ2-7; 10 bases align to TRBD1. This CDR3 is 14 amino acids long. Germline trimming cut 7 bases from V and 2 bases from J; bases unmatched to any gene: 5. Germline CDR1 MNHNS, CDR2 SASEGT. The CDR3 sequence: CASIRDRGPYEQYF. For the CDR3, the DNA is TGTGCCAGCATCCGGGACAGGGGCCCCTACGAGCAGTACTTC.

The V and J genes are TRBV9 and TRBJ1-2, with 7 bases aligning to TRBD1. The CDR3 runs 14 residues. CDR1 SGDLS and CDR2 YYNGEE come from the germline V gene. The junction had 3 bases not matched to a gene; V was cut back by 0 bases and J by 4 bases. The DNA for the CDR3 is TGTGCCAGCAGCGTAGCGGCAGGGGGCTATGGCTACACCTTC. It encodes CASSVAAGGYGYTF.

This clone was recorded a few times. The CDR3 DNA reads TGTGCCAGCAGTGACTGGACAGGGGGTAACACTGAAGCTTTCTTT. This translates into CASSDWTGGNTEAFF. J is TRBJ1-1 and V is TRBV6-1, with 10 bases fitting TRBD1. Germline CDR1 MNHNS, CDR2 SASEGT. The CDR3 extends over 15 amino acids. V lost 3 bases, J lost 2 bases, and 3 bases stayed unmatched.

The CDR3 nucleotides are TGTGCCAGCAGCTCCCCAGGCCTTCGATGTGACTACGAGCAGTACTTC. Translated, it gives CASSSPGLRCDYEQYF. The chain links TRBV5-7 to TRBJ2-7; D ambiguous. TRBV5-7 is treated as an ORF (open reading frame) with a function not yet certain. With 3 bases removed from V and 3 bases from J, the gap between germline ends came to 19 bases. The CDR3 totals 16 residues.

This clone is medium-sized (0.01 to 0.1%). V gene TRBV4-1 combines with J gene TRBJ2-3, with D hard to call. Germline values: CDR1 MGHRA, CDR2 YSYEKL. CDR3 length: 16 residues. V lost 1 base to trimming and J lost 2 bases, with 13 bases between them. CDR3 residues: CASSQVDLGFTDTQYF. DNA for the CDR3: TGCGCCAGCAGCCAAGTAGACTTGGGGTTCACAGATACGCAGTATTTT.

The chain links TRBV6-5 to TRBJ1-5, with D possibly TRBD1 on 5 matching bases. This CDR3 spans 13 amino acids. Trimming pared 4 bases from V and 6 bases from J, leaving 10 bases between. CDR1 is MNHEY, CDR2 SVGAGI, per germline. CDR3 sequence: CASSSDKSQPQHF. The CDR3 region has the DNA TGTGCCAGCAGTTCGGACAAAAGTCAGCCCCAGCATTTT.

This clone has a single count. This chain joins TRBV23-1 and TRBJ2-7; 11 nucleotides match TRBD1. TRBV23-1 is identified as an open reading frame with a role that is uncertain. The CDR3 is 17 amino acids. With V trimmed by 2 bases and J by 3 bases, 9 bases remained unmatched. DNA for the CDR3: TGCGCCAGCAGTCAACCATTACGGACAGGGGGCGTCTACGAGCAGTACTTC. Translating gives CASSQPLRTGGVYEQYF.

V and J are TRBV5-8 and TRBJ2-1, with 11 bases that match TRBD2. The CDR3 spans 17 residues. The trim removed 4 bases at V and 0 bases at J, leaving 6 bases unmatched. CDR1 is SGHTS and CDR2 is YDEGEE in the germline V gene. The CDR3 coding sequence is TGTGCCAGCAGCCCGGGACTAGCGGAGTACTCCTACAATGAGCAGTTCTTC. As protein: CASSPGLAEYSYNEQFF.

In this sample, this clone turned up a few times. The rearrangement uses TRBV10-2 and TRBJ1-3; no firm D call. The germline CDR1 and CDR2 sequences are WSHSY and SAAADI. The CDR3 covers 13 residues. Trimming took 5 bases from V and 9 from J, leaving 14 bases between them. The CDR3 is CASSLSDTVTIYF. Here the CDR3 DNA reads TGCGCCAGCAGTTTATCCGACACGGTCACCATATATTTT.

By its share, this clone is medium-sized (0.01 to 0.1%). The rearrangement joins TRBV7-2 to TRBJ1-5; D gene ambiguous. Trimming left V 2 bases short and J 3 bases short, with 11 bases between. Germline lookup yields CDR1 SGHTA and CDR2 FQGNSA. This CDR3 comprises 15 residues. CDR3 residues: CASSLQVMDNQPQHF. DNA of the CDR3: TGTGCCAGCAGCTTACAGGTGATGGACAATCAGCCCCAGCATTTT. The variable domain in full, completed from reference TRBV7-2 and TRBJ1-5, reads GAGVSQSPSNKVTEKGKDVELRCDPISGHTALYWYRQSLGQGLEFLIYFQGNSAPDKSGLPSDRFSAERTGGSVSTLTIQRTQQEDSAVYLCASSLQVMDNQPQHFGDGTRLSIL.

This clone was detected only once. The chain combines TRBV5-1 with TRBJ2-3; D tentatively fits TRBD1 or TRBD2 (5 bases each). The CDR3 extends over 18 amino acids. Per germline, CDR1 SGHRS and CDR2 YFSETQ. Trimming stripped 4 bases from V and 0 bases from J, with 21 bases between. CDR3 amino acids: CASSLTPRGRGSTDTQYF. CDR3 coding DNA: TGCGCCAGCAGCCTGACCCCGAGGGGCCGGGGTAGCACAGATACGCAGTATTTT.

A single count supports this clone. V and J are TRBV30 and TRBJ2-3; TRBD2 might be the D (5 bases). V was pared by 3 bases and J by 3 bases, with 10 bases between. The CDR3 length is 13 residues. CDR1 GTSNPN and CDR2 SVGIG come from the germline V gene (reference sequence). CDR3 region: CAWRPPGTDTQYF. In DNA form, the CDR3 reads TGTGCCTGGAGGCCTCCGGGGACAGATACGCAGTATTTT.

The chain is built from TRBV6-5 and TRBJ2-7; D tentatively reads TRBD1 or TRBD2 (5 bases each). Germline values: CDR1 MNHEY, CDR2 SVGAGI. V lost 4 bases and J lost 5, with 18 bases in between. The CDR3 extends over 15 amino acids. The DNA for the CDR3 is TGTGCCAGCAGTTCCCGGGACCCAGGTCGAAACGAGCAGTACTTC. Translation gives CASSSRDPGRNEQYF.

The gene calls are TRBV13 and TRBJ2-3; TRBD1 matches 8 bases. V dropped 4 bases and J dropped 5; count of bases not matched to a gene: 14. Germline V gene data show CDR1 as PRHDT and CDR2 as FYEKMQ (reference sequence). The CDR3 totals 17 residues. CDR3 in amino acids: CASSYGSGGSGLDTQYF. In DNA form, the CDR3 reads TGTGCCAGCAGCTACGGCTCAGGGGGCTCGGGACTAGATACGCAGTATTTT.

A few counts support this clone. The junction and the germline gene differ at one end; a read error may be behind it. The chain uses TRBV7-9 and TRBJ2-1; the match to TRBD2 covers 9 bases. This CDR3 has 13 amino acids. Germline CDR1 SEHNR, CDR2 FQNEAQ (reference sequence). DNA for the CDR3: TGTGCCAGCAGCGTAGCGGGGGTCAATGAGCAGTTCTTC. It yields the protein CASSVAGVNEQFF.

The V gene is TRBV18, the J gene TRBJ1-2, with a tentative D call TRBD1 (6 bases). The CDR3 runs 17 residues. Trimming cost V 3 bases and J 4 bases, with 21 bases left between them. Germline-derived CDR1 and CDR2 are KGHSH and LQKENI. The CDR3 loop reads CASSPTQLQGVVYGYTF. CDR3 in DNA: TGTGCCAGCTCACCGACTCAGCTACAGGGAGTGGTCTATGGCTACACCTTC. Full variable domain (missing parts from reference TRBV18 and TRBJ1-2): NAGVMQNPRHLVRRRGQEARLRCSPMKGHSHVYWYRQLPEEGLKFMVYLQKENIIDESGMPKERFSAEFPKEGPSILRIQQVVRGDSAAYFCASSPTQLQGVVYGYTFGSGTRLTVV.

This clone has a handful of counts. This CDR3 is CASSPGRSHGYTF. The CDR3 coding sequence is TGTGCCAGCAGCCCAGGGAGATCCCATGGCTACACCTTC. This chain uses TRBV7-9 with TRBJ1-2, with a weak D call TRBD1 (5 bases). The CDR3 runs 13 residues. Trimming pared 5 bases from V and 6 bases from J, leaving 13 bases between. The germline V gene encodes CDR1 SEHNR and CDR2 FQNEAQ (reference sequence).

This clone was seen a few times. V gene TRBV30 combines with J gene TRBJ1-1; 9 nucleotides align to TRBD1. This CDR3 is 17 amino acids long. Unmatched junction bases numbered 14, after V lost 3 bases and J lost 3 bases. Germline CDR1 and CDR2: GTSNPN and SVGIG (reference sequence). CDR3 DNA: TGTGCCTGGAGCGTGTGGGGACAGGGTCCACGAGACACTGAAGCTTTCTTT. Translation gives CAWSVWGQGPRDTEAFF. Together with reference TRBV30 and TRBJ1-1, the CDR3 gives the full variable domain: SQTIHQWPATLVQPVGSPLSLECTVEGTSNPNLYWYRQAAGRGLQLLFYSVGIGQISSEVPQNLSASRPQDRQFILSSKKLLLSDSGFYLCAWSVWGQGPRDTEAFFGQGTRLTVV.

This clone was seen a few times. The chain carries TRBV7-9 and TRBJ2-2, with D perhaps matching TRBD2 (5 bases). Trimming stripped 5 bases from V and 7 bases from J, with 14 bases between. CDR3 length equals 14 residues. Germline loops: CDR1 SEHNR, CDR2 FQNEAQ (reference sequence). CDR3 sequence (DNA): TGTGCCAGCAGCCAAGGGCGGGCGGACGGGGAGCTGTTTTTT. This codes for CASSQGRADGELFF.

V is TRBV7-9 and J is TRBJ1-1; TRBD1 matches at 7 bases. The CDR3 runs 14 residues. With 2 bases clipped from V and 3 bases from J, the junction kept 3 bases outside the gene matches. CDR1 is SEHNR and CDR2 is FQNEAQ in the germline V gene (reference sequence). CDR3 sequence (DNA): TGTGCCAGCAGCTTACTAGGGGGCGACACTGAAGCTTTCTTT. Translation gives CASSLLGGDTEAFF.

The V call is TRBV6-5, the J call TRBJ2-7; possibly TRBD1 for D (6 bases). The germline CDR1 and CDR2 sequences are MNHEY and SVGAGI. V lost 6 bases and J 3 bases, leaving 12 bases between the germline ends. CDR3 size: 13 residues. The CDR3 sequence is CASSLGHNYEQYF. CDR3 sequence (DNA): TGTGCCAGCAGCTTGGGACACAACTACGAGCAGTACTTC.

The chain joins TRBV4-1 to TRBJ2-7, with D possibly matching TRBD1 (5 bases). Germline V gene sequence: CDR1 MGHRA, CDR2 YSYEKL. Trimming shortened V by 4 bases and J by 0 bases, and 16 bases separated the two germline ends. CDR3 length: 16 amino acids. CDR3 region: CASSLEIDRSSYEQYF. The CDR3 nucleotides read TGCGCCAGCAGCCTTGAAATCGACAGAAGCTCCTACGAGCAGTACTTC.

The chain is built from TRBV7-7 and TRBJ2-7, with TRBD2 matching over 8 bases. Germline values: CDR1 SSHAT, CDR2 FNYEAQ (reference sequence). V shed 5 bases and J 2 bases; nucleotides not matched to a gene: 8. The CDR3 runs to 15 residues. The CDR3 DNA reads as TGTGCCAGCAGCCCGGGTGGGACTAGAGCCTACGAGCAGTACTTC. It encodes CASSPGGTRAYEQYF. Full variable domain (rest looked up from reference TRBV7-7 and TRBJ2-7): GAGVSQSPRYKVTKRGQDVTLRCDPISSHATLYWYQQALGQGPEFLTYFNYEAQPDKSGLPSDRFSAERPEGSISTLTIQRTEQRDSAMYRCASSPGGTRAYEQYFGPGTRLTVT.

The rearrangement joins TRBV27 to TRBJ2-2; 10 nucleotides match TRBD2. Per germline, CDR1 MNHEY and CDR2 SMNVEV (reference sequence). With V trimmed by 2 bases and J by 6 bases, 9 bases remained unmatched. The CDR3 length is 17 residues. The DNA for the CDR3 is TGTGCCAGCAGTTTAACGGCACGACTAGCGGGTTCCGGGGAGCTGTTTTTT. This gives the protein CASSLTARLAGSGELFF.

This chain uses TRBV27 with TRBJ1-1; no clear D gene. The CDR3 loop spans 14 amino acids. CDR1 is MNHEY and CDR2 is SMNVEV in the germline V gene (reference sequence). V was cut by 3 bases and J by 1 base, with 9 bases left in between. CDR3 nucleotide sequence: TGTGCCAGCAGTTTGAGGACTCCGAACACTGAAGCTTTCTTT. This translates into CASSLRTPNTEAFF.